What follows are 19 T cell receptor beta chains derived from one specimen sequenced in a study of identical twins' blood T cells. Each CDR3 protein gets one entry after TCRdb re-called the 5' RACE reads with MiXCR. The data contain hundreds of thousands of distinct CDR3 sequences, under 30% of them singletons. The sample consisted of PBMCs. These receptors were obtained from a woman between 18 and 49 years old in good health.

This clonotype turned up a few times. The chain joins TRBV5-1 to TRBJ2-2, with 10 bases lining up with TRBD2. V was pared by 0 bases and J by 2 bases, with 4 bases of the junction left unmatched. Germline V lookup: CDR1 SGHRS, CDR2 YFSETQ. This CDR3 has 17 amino acids. For the CDR3, the DNA is TGCGCCAGCAGCTTGGTGGGACTAGCGAGTAACACCGGGGAGCTGTTTTTT. Amino acids: CASSLVGLASNTGELFF. Using reference TRBV5-1 and TRBJ2-2 for the parts outside the CDR3, the full variable domain is KAGVTQTPRYLIKTRGQQVTLSCSPISGHRSVSWYQQTPGQGLQFLFEYFSETQRNKGNFPGRFSGRQFSNSRSEMNVSTLELGDSALYLCASSLVGLASNTGELFFGEGSRLTVL.

A few counts support this clonotype. The gene calls are TRBV10-3 and TRBJ2-3, with TRBD2 matching 13 bases. V lost 6 bases and J lost 4; bases outside the gene matches: 4. This CDR3 has 15 residues. Germline loops: CDR1 ENHRY, CDR2 SYGVKD. The CDR3 region is CAISSGLAGPDTQYF. DNA for the CDR3: TGTGCCATCAGCTCGGGACTAGCGGGACCAGATACGCAGTATTTT.

The J gene is TRBJ2-2, the V gene TRBV6-6, with D uncertain. This CDR3 is built from 15 residues. Germline CDR1 reads MNHNY; CDR2 reads SVGAGI (reference sequence). V shed 5 bases and J shed 2 bases, with 12 bases lying between them. DNA of the CDR3: TGTGCCAGCAGTCTTAGCTACCTAAACACCGGGGAGCTGTTTTTT. Protein sequence: CASSLSYLNTGELFF.

This clonotype was counted between two and nine times. V and J are TRBV4-2 and TRBJ2-1; 10 nucleotides line up with TRBD2. Looked up from germline, CDR1 is LGHNA and CDR2 is YNFKEQ. CDR3 size: 18 residues. V shed 4 bases and J 2 bases; nucleotides not matched to a gene: 11. The CDR3 sequence is CASSPRPSGGLTYNEQFF. The DNA for the CDR3 is TGTGCCAGCAGCCCCCGCCCTAGCGGGGGTTTGACCTACAATGAGCAGTTCTTC.

Remarks on this clonotype: This sequence may be a read error, since a much larger clone differs from it by one base. This chain connects TRBV6-2 or TRBV6-3 to TRBJ2-1; D tentatively reads TRBD1 or TRBD2 (5 bases each). This CDR3 is 16 amino acids long. CDR1 MNHEY and CDR2 SVGEGT come from the germline V gene. Here the CDR3 DNA reads TGTGCCGGCAGCTACCTCCAGGGCCCCCCGGGGAATGAGCAGTTCTTC. Translation gives CAGSYLQGPPGNEQFF.

The rearrangement links TRBV20-1 to TRBJ1-1; TRBD1 aligns across 7 bases. The CDR3 length is 16 residues. The V and J ends lost 3 bases and 0 bases, in that order; junction bases with no gene match: 10. CDR1 and CDR2 from the germline V gene are DFQATT and SNEGSKA (reference sequence). In nucleotides, the CDR3 is TGCAGTGCTAGGTCGCGAGGGGACAGAATGAACACTGAAGCTTTCTTT. It yields the protein CSARSRGDRMNTEAFF.

The table lists this clonotype with many counts. This chain connects TRBV5-1 to TRBJ1-1; 8 bases are a match to TRBD1. This CDR3 contains 11 residues. CDR1 and CDR2 (germline): SGHRS, YFSETQ. With V trimmed by 8 bases and J by 11 bases, 8 bases remained unmatched. The CDR3 protein is CASRGQGKAFF. The CDR3 DNA reads TGCGCCAGTAGAGGACAGGGAAAGGCTTTCTTT. Complete variable domain (other parts from reference TRBV5-1 and TRBJ1-1): KAGVTQTPRYLIKTRGQQVTLSCSPISGHRSVSWYQQTPGQGLQFLFEYFSETQRNKGNFPGRFSGRQFSNSRSEMNVSTLELGDSALYLCASRGQGKAFFGQGTRLTVV.

The rearrangement uses TRBV7-2 and TRBJ2-1; D remains ambiguous. Between the trimmed V and J ends, which lost 5 bases and 0 bases, there was a span of 11 bases. This CDR3 is 15 amino acids long. Per the germline V gene, CDR1 is SGHTA and CDR2 is FQGNSA. The CDR3 nucleotides are TGTGCCAGCAGCCCTAACGGATACTCCTACAATGAGCAGTTCTTC. Its translation: CASSPNGYSYNEQFF.

This chain joins TRBV6-6 and TRBJ1-1, with a tentative D call TRBD1 (6 bases). Germline-derived CDR1 and CDR2 are MNHNY and SVGAGI (reference sequence). The CDR3 has 13 residues. V lost 7 bases and J lost 4, with 13 bases in between. This CDR3 reads CASNQGLGTEAFF. CDR3 coding DNA: TGTGCCAGCAACCAGGGGTTAGGCACTGAAGCTTTCTTT.

This clonotype came up a few times. This rearrangement joins TRBV6-5 to TRBJ1-1; D gene unclear. CDR3 size: 14 residues. CDR1 and CDR2 (germline): MNHEY, SVGAGI. Trimming stripped 5 bases from V and 7 bases from J, with 17 bases between. CDR3 region: CASSRTLWRSEAFF. CDR3 coding DNA: TGTGCCAGCAGTAGAACGCTCTGGAGAAGTGAAGCTTTCTTT.

This chain links TRBV15 with TRBJ1-5; the D gene is possibly TRBD1 (5 bases). The V gene's germline CDR1 is LNHNV and CDR2 YYDKDF (reference sequence). V dropped 8 bases and J dropped 4 bases, with 18 bases sitting between them. The CDR3 is made up of 15 amino acids. The CDR3 loop is CATSNLGTGNQPQHF. As DNA, the CDR3 is TGTGCCACCTCCAACCTAGGGACGGGGAATCAGCCCCAGCATTTT.

This clonotype has more than one count but fewer than ten. CDR3 DNA sequence: TGTGCCAGCAGCGTAAGAGCCCGAGCGGGAGATACGCAGTATTTT. It is translated as CASSVRARAGDTQYF. The rearrangement uses TRBV9 and TRBJ2-3; perhaps TRBD2 as D (6 bases). Trimming cost V 1 base and J 5 bases, with 14 bases left between them. This CDR3 contains 15 residues. The germline gives CDR1 SGDLS, CDR2 YYNGEE.

This chain links TRBV7-2 with TRBJ2-2; D is possibly TRBD1 (6 bases). Between the trimmed V and J ends, which lost 7 bases and 0 bases, there was a span of 12 bases. CDR1 is SGHTA, CDR2 FQGNSA, per germline. CDR3 length equals 15 residues. DNA of the CDR3: TGTGCCAGCATCCAGAGGACAGCGAACACCGGGGAGCTGTTTTTT. It translates to CASIQRTANTGELFF.

Note on this clonotype: The junction and the germline gene differ at one end; a read error may be behind it. The chain employs TRBV19 and TRBJ2-4, with D tentatively TRBD2 (5 bases). CDR1 LNHDA and CDR2 SQIVND come from the germline V gene (reference sequence). The CDR3 runs 12 residues. CDR3 loop: CASSLAENIQYF. The CDR3 DNA follows: TGTGCCAGTAGTCTAGCCGAAAACATTCAGTACTTC.

This clonotype was seen only a few times. This sequence joins TRBV20-1 and TRBJ1-5; no clear D gene. Germline V lookup: CDR1 DFQATT, CDR2 SNEGSKA (reference sequence). The CDR3 spans 15 residues. V was shortened by 0 bases and J by 0 bases, with 9 bases between the two germline ends. The CDR3 is CSARETDYSNQPQHF. For the CDR3, the DNA is TGCAGTGCTAGAGAAACAGACTATAGCAATCAGCCCCAGCATTTT.

Many counts were recorded for this clonotype. The CDR3 DNA sequence: TGTGCCAGCAGCGTAGGTCAGCGCTCTGGCTACACCTTC. Its protein is CASSVGQRSGYTF. The V call is TRBV9, the J call TRBJ1-2, with no clear D. From germline, CDR1 is SGDLS and CDR2 YYNGEE. This CDR3 contains 13 residues. Trimming pared 0 bases from V and 7 bases from J, leaving 10 bases between.

This clonotype has a count of ten or more. The chain combines TRBV2 with TRBJ1-1; D gene unclear. CDR1 is SNHLY, CDR2 FYNNEI, per germline. The V and J ends lost 0 bases and 0 bases respectively, with 8 bases between them. The CDR3 spans 15 residues. In DNA form, the CDR3 reads TGTGCCAGCAGTGAAGCCATGGGCATGAACACTGAAGCTTTCTTT. The encoded protein is CASSEAMGMNTEAFF. Full variable domain (rest looked up from reference TRBV2 and TRBJ1-1): EPEVTQTPSHQVTQMGQEVILRCVPISNHLYFYWYRQILGQKVEFLVSFYNNEISEKSEIFDDQFSVERPDGSNFTLKIRSTKLEDSAMYFCASSEAMGMNTEAFFGQGTRLTVV.

The chain couples TRBV25-1 to TRBJ2-1; TRBD2 aligns across 10 bases. Trimming removed 6 bases from V and 2 bases from J; junction bases left unmatched: 7. Germline V gene data show CDR1 as MGHDK and CDR2 as SYGVNS. The CDR3 spans 16 residues. CDR3 in DNA: TGTGCCAGCAGCGGACTAGCGGCCGCGGCCTACAATGAGCAGTTCTTC. This encodes CASSGLAAAAYNEQFF. The full variable domain, completed using reference TRBV25-1 and TRBJ2-1, is EADIYQTPRYLVIGTGKKITLECSQTMGHDKMYWYQQDPGMELHLIHYSYGVNSTEKGDLSSESTVSRIRTEHFPLTLESARPSHTSQYLCASSGLAAAAYNEQFFGPGTRLTVL.

This clonotype has just one count. One end of the junction is discordant with germline, which a read error may explain. The genes are TRBV27 and TRBJ2-6, with TRBD1 as a possible D gene (6 bases). The CDR3 spans 14 residues. CDR1 MNHEY and CDR2 SMNVEV come from the germline V gene (reference sequence). As DNA, the CDR3 is TGTGCCAGCAGTTCAGGGGTCGGGGCCGACGTCCTGACTTTC. It specifies CASSSGVGADVLTF.